This T cell receptor (beta chain) stems from a study of CD8 T cells in Susac syndrome. RNA totalling roughly 0.45 to 1 ug underwent reverse transcription with random hexamers. TCRdb independently ran MiXCR on the immunoSEQ multiplex PCR reads; one entry per CDR3 protein. The profile shows some 200,000 distinct CDR3 sequences, 90% to 95% of them singletons. Germline V gene lookup returns CDR1 LGHNA and CDR2 YNFKEQ. The length of the CDR3 is 16 residues. V dropped 4 bases and J dropped 5 bases, with 18 bases sitting between them. The chain joins TRBV4-2 to TRBJ2-1, with a possible D match to TRBD2 (5 bases). Source material: CD4+ T cells from PBMCs. The receptor was isolated from a human donor with multiple sclerosis. The CDR3 DNA is TGTGCCAGCAGCCGTACTAGGTACGAAACCGACAATGAGCAGTTCTTC. It codes for CASSRTRYETDNEQFF.